Listed below are T cell receptor beta chains from one sample, sequenced in a study of T cells in Graves' hyperthyroidism and ophthalmopathy. TCRdb independently ran MiXCR on the multiplex PCR reads; one entry per CDR3 protein. The table has approximately 630,000 distinct CDR3 sequences, around 15% seen once; the top ten hold 3.5% to 4%. Sequences were obtained from blood. The receptors here all came from a woman in her 30s with Graves' hyperthyroidism. Each CDR3 is given with its conserved first and last residue. Each record gives: V gene, clone size, J gene, D gene, CDR3 DNA, CDR3 protein. D genes are given only for firm matches. A clone size is listed for some rows: how often the clone was seen (once, few, many), or a class if it is expanded.

TRBV18,many,TRBJ1-1,NA,TGTGCCAGCAGCCCAGGGCCCGGGACTGAAGCTTTCTTT,CASSPGPGTEAFF
TRBV12-3/TRBV12-4,NA,TRBJ2-1,NA,TGTGCCAGCAGTTTCGGGGGAAAGGTCAATGAGCAGTTCTTC,CASSFGGKVNEQFF
TRBV20-1,many,TRBJ1-5,TRBD1,TGCAGTGCTAGAAGCAGGGGGTTCGAAGCTCAGCCCCAGCATTTT,CSARSRGFEAQPQHF
TRBV27,many,TRBJ2-6,NA,TGTGCCAGCAGTTTCCCCGGGGCCAACGTCCTGACTTTC,CASSFPGANVLTF
TRBV7-2,few,TRBJ2-7,TRBD1,TGTGCCAGCAGCCGGACCGCGGGACAGGGTTACGAGCGGTACTTC,CASSRTAGQGYERYF
TRBV9,NA,TRBJ2-7,NA,TGTGCCAGCAGCGTAGCTGGGGGCACCTACAATGAGCAGTACTTC,CASSVAGGTYNEQYF
TRBV11-1,many,TRBJ2-3,TRBD1,TGTGCCAGCAGCCCTGGACAGGGATACACAGATACGCAGTATTTT,CASSPGQGYTDTQYF
TRBV12-3/TRBV12-4,many,TRBJ2-7,NA,TGTGCCAGCAGTTTAGGGGCGGCCTTTGACGACGAGCAGTACTTC,CASSLGAAFDDEQYF
TRBV2,many,TRBJ2-3,NA,TGTGCCAGCAGGCCCCGGGGGAGAGATACGCAGTATTTT,CASRPRGRDTQYF
TRBV7-8,NA,TRBJ1-2,TRBD1,TGTGCCAGCAGCTTAGTTCCAGGGGGTACCGTAAACTATGGCTACACCTTC,CASSLVPGGTVNYGYTF
TRBV28,many,TRBJ2-7,NA,TGTGCCAGCAGTTTAGAGGAGGGGTGGGACCACGAGCAGTACTTC,CASSLEEGWDHEQYF
TRBV2,many,TRBJ2-7,TRBD2,TGTGCCAGCAGGAGAACCCTAGCGGGAGCCCCCTACGAGCAGTACTTC,CASRRTLAGAPYEQYF
TRBV6-1,many,TRBJ2-2,NA,TGTGCCAGCAGTACAGGGCCCGAGAAGACCGGGGAGCTGTTTTTT,CASSTGPEKTGELFF
TRBV19,NA,TRBJ2-1,TRBD2,TGTGCCAGTACTGCGTTTGCGGGAGGCACAAACAATGAGCAGTTCTTC,CASTAFAGGTNNEQFF
TRBV5-1,many,TRBJ2-7,TRBD2,TGCGCCAGCAGCGGGAGCGGGAGTTACGAGCAGTACTTC,CASSGSGSYEQYF
TRBV5-6,NA,TRBJ2-1,NA,TGTGCCAGCAGCTTCGGCGGGCGGACCTTGGACAATGAGCAGTTCTTC,CASSFGGRTLDNEQFF
TRBV19,NA,TRBJ1-5,NA,TGTGCCAGTAGTATGAGGGGTTATAGCAATCAGCCCCAGCATTTT,CASSMRGYSNQPQHF
TRBV7-9,few,TRBJ2-2,TRBD1,TGTGCCAGCAGCTTACACGGGACAGGGGGCATGGAGCTGTTTTTT,CASSLHGTGGMELFF
TRBV15,many,TRBJ2-5,TRBD2,TGTGCCACCGGCCGGGGCGGGAGCGCAGAGACCCAGTACTTC,CATGRGGSAETQYF
TRBV12-3/TRBV12-4,many,TRBJ2-1,NA,TGTGCCAGCAGTTTAGGGAGGGCGGGCAATGAGCAGTTCTTC,CASSLGRAGNEQFF
TRBV12-3/TRBV12-4,many,TRBJ2-7,NA,TGTGCCAGCAGTTTTTGGCAGGGCGGAACCTACGAGCAGTACTTC,CASSFWQGGTYEQYF
TRBV2,many,TRBJ2-1,TRBD1,TGTGCCAGCAGTGGGACAGGGGGCGAGCAGTTCTTC,CASSGTGGEQFF
TRBV30,many,TRBJ1-2,TRBD1,TGTGCCTGGAGCCCTGGGACAGACTATGACTATGGCTACACCTTC,CAWSPGTDYDYGYTF
TRBV5-4,NA,TRBJ1-1,NA,TGTGCCAGCTCGGCCGGGGGGCGCGGAGACACTGAAGCTTTCTTT,CASSAGGRGDTEAFF
TRBV29-1,NA,TRBJ2-5,NA,TGCAGACAAACAAGGGAAATCGGAGAGACCCAGTACTTC,CRQTREIGETQYF
TRBV19,few,TRBJ1-5,NA,TGTGCCAGTACTTCCCCAGGGAACAATCAGCCCCAGCATTTT,CASTSPGNNQPQHF
TRBV27,few,TRBJ1-2,NA,TGTGCCAGCAGTTTAGGGTTTAACTATGGCTACACCTTC,CASSLGFNYGYTF
TRBV28,NA,TRBJ1-3,NA,TGTGCCAGCAGTTTGCCGGGACCGCGGCGGAACACCATATATTTT,CASSLPGPRRNTIYF
TRBV3-1,many,TRBJ2-7,NA,TGTGCCAGCAGCCATGACAGGAGCTCCTACGAGCAGTACTTC,CASSHDRSSYEQYF
TRBV19,few,TRBJ1-1,TRBD1,TGTGCCAGTACCCTGACAGGGGGGATCTTGGACACTGAAGCTTTCTTT,CASTLTGGILDTEAFF
TRBV7-4,NA,TRBJ1-5,TRBD1,TGTGCCAGCAGCCATGGGACAGACCCGGGCAATCAGCCCCAGCATTTT,CASSHGTDPGNQPQHF
TRBV6-6,few,TRBJ1-6,NA,TGTGCCAGCAGTTACCGGGACAAAGATTCACCCCTCCACTTT,CASSYRDKDSPLHF
TRBV25-1,few,TRBJ2-2,NA,TGTGCCAGCACGAAGGGGAGGGGGCCCGGGGCCGGGGAGCTGTTTTTT,CASTKGRGPGAGELFF
TRBV6-2/TRBV6-3,many,TRBJ2-5,NA,TGTGCCAGCAGTTACAGTTGGGGAGAGACCCAGTACTTC,CASSYSWGETQYF
TRBV20-1,many,TRBJ1-3,NA,TGCAGTGGGTCAGAGAACGCTGGAAACACCATATATTTT,CSGSENAGNTIYF
TRBV29-1,few,TRBJ2-7,TRBD2,TGCAGCGCTGGACTAGCGGGAGCCAACGAGCAGTACTTC,CSAGLAGANEQYF
TRBV4-3,few,TRBJ1-6,NA,TGCGCCAGCAGCCAAGTTGGTTGGGGATCACCCCTCCACTTT,CASSQVGWGSPLHF
TRBV12-3/TRBV12-4,many,TRBJ2-3,NA,TGTGCCAGCAGTCTCTACCTCGGGACTAGCACAGATACGCAGTATTTT,CASSLYLGTSTDTQYF
TRBV13,few,TRBJ1-2,NA,TGTGCCAGCAGCTCGCGCCTCGTGTATGGCTACACCTTC,CASSSRLVYGYTF
TRBV5-1,NA,TRBJ2-3,TRBD2,TGCGCCAGCAACATAGCGGGAGACACAGATACGCAGTATTTT,CASNIAGDTDTQYF
TRBV5-1,NA,TRBJ2-7,TRBD2,TGCGCCAGCAGCCCGGACATCGGGGGGATCGGCTACGAGCAGTACTTC,CASSPDIGGIGYEQYF
TRBV20-1,NA,TRBJ2-5,TRBD2,TGCAGTGCTAGATACGCGGGAGCAGAGACCCAGTACTTC,CSARYAGAETQYF
TRBV18,many,TRBJ2-3,NA,TGTGCCAGCTCATCCTCACGCACAGATACGCAGTATTTT,CASSSSRTDTQYF
TRBV4-2,NA,TRBJ2-3,TRBD2,TGTGCCAGCAGCCAAGATGTGGGTCGACTAGCGGGAGTCCCAGATACGCAGTATTTT,CASSQDVGRLAGVPDTQYF
TRBV18,many,TRBJ2-1,TRBD2,TGTGCCAGCTCACCCATAACTACTAGCGGGAGTTATGAGCAGTTCTTC,CASSPITTSGSYEQFF
TRBV7-6,many,TRBJ1-1,NA,TGTGCCAGCAGCTTAGCGGGGGGGGGCAGTTGGAACACTGAAGCTTTCTTT,CASSLAGGGSWNTEAFF
TRBV2,many,TRBJ1-2,NA,TGTGCCAGCAGTGCAACAAACAGGGATTGGGGCTACACCTTC,CASSATNRDWGYTF
TRBV2,few,TRBJ1-3,NA,TGTGCCAGCAGTGAGGGCAGGGTCGGAAACACCATATATTTT,CASSEGRVGNTIYF
TRBV7-9,NA,TRBJ2-1,TRBD2,TGTGCCAGCAGCTCGGGGGCCAGCGGGAGGGCCCCTGAGCAGTTCTTC,CASSSGASGRAPEQFF
TRBV7-3,few,TRBJ1-6,NA,TGTGCCAGCAGCTCCCGTCCTAGACAGGATTGGAGCTCCTATAATTCACCCCTCCACTTT,CASSSRPRQDWSSYNSPLHF
TRBV7-3,NA,TRBJ2-2,TRBD2,TGTGCCAGCACCCCTTGGGGACTAGCGGGAGGGCCGAGGACCGGGGAGCTGTTTTTT,CASTPWGLAGGPRTGELFF
TRBV7-9,NA,TRBJ1-5,NA,TGTGCCAGCAGCGTACTAGATCAGCCCCAGCATTTT,CASSVLDQPQHF
TRBV6-1,many,TRBJ2-5,TRBD2,TGTGCCAGCACCCGAGCGGGAGGGCCCTCAGAGACCCAGTACTTC,CASTRAGGPSETQYF
TRBV28,NA,TRBJ2-7,NA,TGTGCCAGCAGTTTTCAAGCCGACGAGCAGTACTTC,CASSFQADEQYF
TRBV6-1,NA,TRBJ1-1,NA,TGTGCCAGCACGCCGGCCAGCCCTTACACTGAAGCTTTCTTT,CASTPASPYTEAFF
TRBV20-1,NA,TRBJ1-3,NA,TGCAGTGCTAGAGCTGGGGGGGGTGAAAACACCATATATTTT,CSARAGGGENTIYF
TRBV12-3/TRBV12-4,many,TRBJ2-7,TRBD2,TGTGCCAGCAGTATCTTAGCGGGAGTTCCTTACGAGCAGTACTTC,CASSILAGVPYEQYF
TRBV7-2,many,TRBJ1-2,TRBD1,TGTGCCAGCAGAAGTGGACAGGGCTATGGCTACACCTTC,CASRSGQGYGYTF
TRBV5-6,NA,TRBJ2-1,NA,TGTGCCAGCAGCTTGGGTGCTATGGCGTGGGAGCAGTTCTTC,CASSLGAMAWEQFF
TRBV12-3/TRBV12-4,many,TRBJ1-3,TRBD1,TGTGCCAGCAGTTTAGACAGGGGCCCCGGAAACACCATATATTTT,CASSLDRGPGNTIYF